The sequence of this T cell receptor (beta chain) was determined in a study of OX40 agonist ivuxolimab in advanced cancers. Overall study findings and caveats: Dosing at 0.1 to 3.0 mg/kg was accompanied by clonal expansion of CD4+ and CD8+ blood T cells by week 6.

Measured with immunoSEQ multiplex PCR; TCRdb has only the in-frame clones, and not every one. The sample lists tens of thousands of clones; around 90% were seen once. Details on this clone: Antigen: not known.

CDR1 MNHNY and CDR2 SVGAGI come from the germline V gene (reference sequence). The V and J ends lost 4 bases and 6 bases respectively, with 17 bases between them. The CDR3 loop spans 15 amino acids. The receptor was derived from an adult with an advanced solid tumor such as melanoma, head and neck, liver or kidney cancer. This material consisted of CD4+ or CD8+ T cells sorted from blood, taken in a trial of the OX40 agonist ivuxolimab. V usage is TRBV6-6 and J usage is TRBJ2-3; D possibly corresponds to TRBD2 (7 bases). CDR3 sequence: CASSFRGAPQDTQYF. The CDR3 coding sequence is TGTGCCAGCAGTTTCCGGGGGGCCCCCCAGGATACGCAGTATTTT.